This record covers a single T cell receptor (beta chain). The antigen remains undetermined. This specimen belongs to a study of vaccination and CD4 T cells after COVID-19. Across the study: Sampling that followed vaccination took place a median approximately 76 days after dose two, within a range of 14 to 241.

Looked up from germline, CDR1 is DFQATT and CDR2 is SNEGSKA (reference sequence). J lost 7 bases, V lost 3 bases, and 12 bases had no gene match. The CDR3 covers 15 residues. Stated treatment: approximately 11-day PBMC culture with coronavirus spike peptide pools or control peptides (ViraFEST assay). CD4+ T cells that came from the unexposed donor were collected before the COVID-19 pandemic (2011-2018). Negative selection was the method that isolated CD4+ T cells after around 10 days of culture. At the Johns Hopkins FTIC core, DNA taken from cultured CD4+ T cells was sequenced by way of the Oncomine TCR Beta short-read assay. Extraction of genomic DNA was performed on cultured CD4+ T cells. MiXCR was run by TCRdb on the PCR reads, yielding one entry per CDR3 protein. The repertoire holds about 8,800 distinct CDR3 sequences, around 30% seen once, with less than 9% in the top ten.

The sample was CD4+ T cells from blood, cultured in vitro. This receptor was obtained from a human donor in good health. This sequence joins TRBV20-1 and TRBJ1-2; 9 positions agree with TRBD1. The CDR3 DNA reads TGCAGTGCTAGGTCCGGGGGGACAGGGAGGATTGGCTACACCTTC. Amino acids: CSARSGGTGRIGYTF.